This TCR beta chain comes out of a study of cytomegalovirus exposure and HLA in healthy donors. It was with 60 Vbeta and 13 Jbeta primers that the PCR ran. TCRdb's copy holds only in-frame clones and misses some; the assay was immunoSEQ multiplex PCR. The table has under 95,000 clones, around 8% seen once. This clone was seen only a few times. This TCR was sampled from a man aged 50-59 years in good health and CMV-seronegative. The sequenced sample consisted of PBMCs.

The CDR3 sequence: CASSGQGNSPLHF. CDR3 nucleotide sequence: TGTGCCAGTTCGGGGCAGGGGAACTCACCCCTCCACTTT. The chain combines TRBV19 with TRBJ1-6; tentative D call: TRBD1 (6 bases). Germline assignment: CDR1 LNHDA and CDR2 SQIVND (reference sequence). V lost 8 bases to trimming and J lost 10 bases, with 15 bases between them. This CDR3 is 13 amino acids long.